This TCR beta chain was sequenced during a study of blood T cell repertoires in COVID-19. Overall study context: Samples representing acute and convalescent COVID-19 were sourced from the United States, Italy and Spain. PBMCs, B-cell-depleted T cells, or T cells were the source of the cDNA or gDNA that made up the material.

Trimming removed 4 bases from V and 3 bases from J, with 14 bases in between. Germline V lookup: CDR1 SNHLY, CDR2 FYNNEI. The CDR3 is 15 residues long. This clone was observed once. In the authors' workflow: Amplification of reference gene primers was used by the study to estimate nucleated cell counts. Sequencing was performed with immunoSEQ multiplex PCR; in TCRdb, only in-frame clones are kept and a portion is missing. V and J calls and clone size are those listed in that table; D and trimming were worked out from the DNA. Among about 120,000 clones listed, roughly four fifths were seen once. The sample was peripheral blood. The clonotype originates from a human donor in a cohort sampled during active COVID-19. The chain is built from TRBV2 and TRBJ2-3; maybe TRBD2 (5 bases). Here the CDR3 reads CASSARWRRTDTQYF. DNA of the CDR3: TGTGCCAGCAGTGCTAGATGGAGGAGGACAGATACGCAGTATTTT.